This T cell receptor beta chain is drawn from a study of blood T cell repertoires in COVID-19. Study-level information: The United States, Italy and Spain provided the acute and convalescent COVID-19 samples. In each case, the material was cDNA or gDNA derived from T cells, B-cell-depleted T cells, or PBMCs.

V lost 4 bases and J lost 6; bases outside the gene matches: 8. CDR1 is ENHRY, CDR2 SYGVKD, per germline. CDR3 length equals 14 residues. As handled by the study authors: Amplification of reference gene primers was used by the study to estimate nucleated cell counts. Generated by immunoSEQ multiplex PCR, the TCRdb table keeps only in-frame clones and is missing some. That table is the source of V, J and clone size, and D and trimming were worked out from the DNA. This table holds 250,000 or so clones, approximately 86% found once. Source material: peripheral blood. The sequence was obtained from a middle-aged man with active or convalescent COVID-19. The J gene is TRBJ1-2, the V gene TRBV10-3; 7 bases are shared with TRBD1. CDR3 nucleotide sequence: TGTGCCATCAGTGCTTTCCAGGGGGAGAATGGCTACACCTTC. This sequence encodes CAISAFQGENGYTF.